This T cell receptor (beta chain) is drawn from a study of OX40 agonist ivuxolimab in advanced cancers. There are 16 residues in the CDR3. V dropped 5 bases and J dropped 1; count of bases not matched to a gene: 9. Germline V lookup: CDR1 GTSNPN, CDR2 SVGIG (reference sequence). The table came from immunoSEQ multiplex PCR; TCRdb's copy has only in-frame clones and leaves some out. The top ten hold less than 0.8% of the sample, which has some 81,000 clones, 85% seen once. This rearrangement joins TRBV30 to TRBJ2-2; TRBD1 agrees at 8 bases. The receptor's source is an adult with an advanced solid tumor such as melanoma, head and neck, liver or kidney cancer. Here the sequenced sample was CD4+ or CD8+ T cells sorted from blood, taken in a trial of the OX40 agonist ivuxolimab. CDR3 DNA sequence: TGTGCCTGGGGCGACACCGGGACAGGGAACACCGGGGAGCTGTTTTTT. The encoded protein is CAWGDTGTGNTGELFF.